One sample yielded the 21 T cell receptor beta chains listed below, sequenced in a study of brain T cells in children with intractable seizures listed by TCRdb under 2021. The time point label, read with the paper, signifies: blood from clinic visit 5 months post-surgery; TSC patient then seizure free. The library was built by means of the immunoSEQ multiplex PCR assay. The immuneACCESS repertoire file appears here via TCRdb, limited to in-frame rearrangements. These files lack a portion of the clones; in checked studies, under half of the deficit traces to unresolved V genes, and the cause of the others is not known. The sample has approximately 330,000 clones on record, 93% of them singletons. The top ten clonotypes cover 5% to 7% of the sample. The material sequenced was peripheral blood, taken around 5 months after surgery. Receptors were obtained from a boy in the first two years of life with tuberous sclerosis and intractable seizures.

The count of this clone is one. CDR3 DNA: TGTGCCAGCAGCGTTGAGGGAGTGGCGAGTACGCAGTATTTT. Translation: CASSVEGVASTQYF. The chain recombines TRBV9 with TRBJ2-3; D possibly corresponds to TRBD2 (5 bases). The CDR3 has 14 residues. CDR1 and CDR2 (germline): SGDLS, YYNGEE. The germline V and J ends were trimmed by 2 bases and 8 bases, with 15 bases remaining between them.

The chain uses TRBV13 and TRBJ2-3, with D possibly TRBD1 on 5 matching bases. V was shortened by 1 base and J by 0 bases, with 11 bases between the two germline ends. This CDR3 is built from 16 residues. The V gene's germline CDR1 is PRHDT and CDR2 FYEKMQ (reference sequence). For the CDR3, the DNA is TGTGCCAGCAGCTTAGTCCCAGGGCAAAGCACAGATACGCAGTATTTT. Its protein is CASSLVPGQSTDTQYF.

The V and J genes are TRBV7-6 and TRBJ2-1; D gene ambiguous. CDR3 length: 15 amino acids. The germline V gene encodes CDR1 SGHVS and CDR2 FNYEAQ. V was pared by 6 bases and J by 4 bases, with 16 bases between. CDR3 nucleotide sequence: TGTGCCAGCAGTTTTAGTATGACGGAATACAATGAGCAGTTCTTC. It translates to CASSFSMTEYNEQFF.

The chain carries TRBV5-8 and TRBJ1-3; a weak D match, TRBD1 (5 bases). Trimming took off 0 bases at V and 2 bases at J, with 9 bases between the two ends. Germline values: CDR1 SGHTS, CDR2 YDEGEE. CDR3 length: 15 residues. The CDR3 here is CASSLGQRTGNTIYF. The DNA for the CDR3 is TGTGCCAGCAGCTTGGGACAGCGGACTGGAAACACCATATATTTT. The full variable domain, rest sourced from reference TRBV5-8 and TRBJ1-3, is EAGVTQSPTHLIKTRGQQATLRCSPISGHTSVYWYQQALGLGLQFLLWYDEGEERNRGNFPPRFSGRQFPNYSSELNVNALELEDSALYLCASSLGQRTGNTIYFGEGSWLTVV.

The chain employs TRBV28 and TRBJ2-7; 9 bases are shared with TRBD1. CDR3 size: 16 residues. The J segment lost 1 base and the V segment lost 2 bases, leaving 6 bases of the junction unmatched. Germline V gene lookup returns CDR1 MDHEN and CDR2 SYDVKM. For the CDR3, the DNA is TGTGCCAGCAGTTTACCCGGGACAGGGTCTTCCTACGAGCAGTACTTC. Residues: CASSLPGTGSSYEQYF.

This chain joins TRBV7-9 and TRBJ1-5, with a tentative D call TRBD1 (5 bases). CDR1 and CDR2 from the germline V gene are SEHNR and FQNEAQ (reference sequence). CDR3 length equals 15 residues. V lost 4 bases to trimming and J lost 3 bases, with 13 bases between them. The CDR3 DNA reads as TGTGCCAGCAGCTACGGGGGGACGGACAATCAGCCCCAGCATTTT. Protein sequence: CASSYGGTDNQPQHF.

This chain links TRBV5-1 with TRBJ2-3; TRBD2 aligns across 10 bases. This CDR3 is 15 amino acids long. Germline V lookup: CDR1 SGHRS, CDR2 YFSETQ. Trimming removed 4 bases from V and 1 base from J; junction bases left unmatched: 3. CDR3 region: CASSPGTSGTDTQYF. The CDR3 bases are TGCGCCAGCAGCCCCGGGACTAGCGGCACAGATACGCAGTATTTT.

Written as DNA, the CDR3 is TGTGCCAGCAGCCAAGAATGGAGATCTTCCTCTGGAAACACCATATATTTT. Its protein product is CASSQEWRSSSGNTIYF. The J gene is TRBJ1-3, the V gene TRBV3-1 (or the pseudogene TRBV3-2); D remains ambiguous. V lost 0 bases, J lost 0 bases, and 12 bases lay in between. CDR1 and CDR2 from the germline V gene are LGHDT and YNNKEL (reference sequence). CDR3 length: 17 residues.

The CDR3 protein is CASSPSGGEEKLFF. CDR3 nucleotides: TGTGCCAGCTCACCATCCGGGGGTGAGGAAAAACTGTTTTTT. The J gene is TRBJ1-4, the V gene TRBV18; a weak D match, TRBD1 (5 bases). The germline V gene encodes CDR1 KGHSH and CDR2 LQKENI. The CDR3 extends over 14 amino acids. V dropped 2 bases and J dropped 8 bases, with 12 bases sitting between them.

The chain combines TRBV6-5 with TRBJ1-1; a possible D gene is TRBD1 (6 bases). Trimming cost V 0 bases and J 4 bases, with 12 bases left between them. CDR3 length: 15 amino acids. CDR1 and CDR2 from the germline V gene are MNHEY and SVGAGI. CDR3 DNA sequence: TGTGCCAGCAGTTACTCGAATAGGGGGGGCACTGAAGCTTTCTTT. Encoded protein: CASSYSNRGGTEAFF.

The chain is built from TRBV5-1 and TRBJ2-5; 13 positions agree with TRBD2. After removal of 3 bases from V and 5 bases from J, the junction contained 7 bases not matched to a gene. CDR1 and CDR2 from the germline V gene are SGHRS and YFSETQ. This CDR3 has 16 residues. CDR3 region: CASSYGTSGIMETQYF. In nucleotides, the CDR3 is TGCGCCAGCAGCTACGGGACTAGCGGGATAATGGAGACCCAGTACTTC.

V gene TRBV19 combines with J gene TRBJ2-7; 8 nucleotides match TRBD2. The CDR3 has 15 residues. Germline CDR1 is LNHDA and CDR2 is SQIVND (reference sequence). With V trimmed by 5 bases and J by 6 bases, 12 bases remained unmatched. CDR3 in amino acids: CASSPLSGVGLEQYF. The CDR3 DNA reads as TGTGCCAGTAGTCCCCTTAGCGGGGTCGGGCTCGAGCAGTACTTC.

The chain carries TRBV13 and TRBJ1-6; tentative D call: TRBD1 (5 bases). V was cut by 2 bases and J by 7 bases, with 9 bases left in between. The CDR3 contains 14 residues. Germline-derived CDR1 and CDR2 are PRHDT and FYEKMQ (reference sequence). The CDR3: CASSLRGGNSPLHF. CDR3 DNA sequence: TGTGCCAGCAGCTTACGCGGGGGGAATTCACCCCTCCACTTT.

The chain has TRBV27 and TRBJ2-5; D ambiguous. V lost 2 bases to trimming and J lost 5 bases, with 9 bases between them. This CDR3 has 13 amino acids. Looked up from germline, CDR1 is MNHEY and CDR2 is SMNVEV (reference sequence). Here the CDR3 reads CASSLIMAETQYF. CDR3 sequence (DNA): TGTGCCAGCAGTTTAATTATGGCCGAGACCCAGTACTTC.

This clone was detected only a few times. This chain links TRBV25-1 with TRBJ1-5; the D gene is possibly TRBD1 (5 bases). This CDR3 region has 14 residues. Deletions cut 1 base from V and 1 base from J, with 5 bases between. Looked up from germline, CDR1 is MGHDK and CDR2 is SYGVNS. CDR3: CASSEWDSNQPQHF. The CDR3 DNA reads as TGTGCCAGCAGTGAATGGGACAGCAATCAGCCCCAGCATTTT. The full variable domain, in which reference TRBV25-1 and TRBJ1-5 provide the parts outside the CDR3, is EADIYQTPRYLVIGTGKKITLECSQTMGHDKMYWYQQDPGMELHLIHYSYGVNSTEKGDLSSESTVSRIRTEHFPLTLESARPSHTSQYLCASSEWDSNQPQHFGDGTRLSIL.

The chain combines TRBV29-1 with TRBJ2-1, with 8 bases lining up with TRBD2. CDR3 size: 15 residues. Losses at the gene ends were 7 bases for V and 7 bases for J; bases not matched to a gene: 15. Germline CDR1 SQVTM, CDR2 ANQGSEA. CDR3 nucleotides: TGCAGCGAAGTGAGGGGTAGCGGGATCTCTAATGAGCAGTTCTTC. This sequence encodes CSEVRGSGISNEQFF.

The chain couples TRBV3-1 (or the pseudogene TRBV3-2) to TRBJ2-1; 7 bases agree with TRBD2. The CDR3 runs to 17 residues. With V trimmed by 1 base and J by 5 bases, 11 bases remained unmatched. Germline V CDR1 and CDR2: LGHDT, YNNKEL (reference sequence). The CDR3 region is CASSQVASGLDHNEQFF. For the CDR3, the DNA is TGTGCCAGCAGCCAAGTAGCTAGCGGTTTGGACCACAATGAGCAGTTCTTC.

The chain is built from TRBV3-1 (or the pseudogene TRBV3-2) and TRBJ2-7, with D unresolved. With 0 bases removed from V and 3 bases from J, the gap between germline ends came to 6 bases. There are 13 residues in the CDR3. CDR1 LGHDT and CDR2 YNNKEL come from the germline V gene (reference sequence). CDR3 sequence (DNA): TGTGCCAGCAGCCAAGATTCTGGCTACGAGCAGTACTTC. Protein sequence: CASSQDSGYEQYF.

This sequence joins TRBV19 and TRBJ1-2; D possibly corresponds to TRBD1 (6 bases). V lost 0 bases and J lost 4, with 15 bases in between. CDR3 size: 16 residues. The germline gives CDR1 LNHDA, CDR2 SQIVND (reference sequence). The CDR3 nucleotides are TGTGCCAGTAGTATAGATCTTGGGGGGCTCGGCTATGGCTACACCTTC. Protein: CASSIDLGGLGYGYTF.

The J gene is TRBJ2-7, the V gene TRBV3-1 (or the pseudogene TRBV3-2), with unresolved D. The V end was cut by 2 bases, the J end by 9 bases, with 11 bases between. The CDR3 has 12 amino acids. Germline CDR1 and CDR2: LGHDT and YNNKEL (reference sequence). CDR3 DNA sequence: TGTGCCAGCAGCCAAAGTTATCAGAGGCAGTACTTC. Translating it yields CASSQSYQRQYF.

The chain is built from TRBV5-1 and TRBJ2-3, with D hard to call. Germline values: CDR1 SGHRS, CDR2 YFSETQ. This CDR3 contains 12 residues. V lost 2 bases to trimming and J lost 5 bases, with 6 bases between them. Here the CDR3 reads CASSFAGDTQYF. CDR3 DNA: TGCGCCAGCAGCTTTGCAGGAGATACGCAGTATTTT. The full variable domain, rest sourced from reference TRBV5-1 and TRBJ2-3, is KAGVTQTPRYLIKTRGQQVTLSCSPISGHRSVSWYQQTPGQGLQFLFEYFSETQRNKGNFPGRFSGRQFSNSRSEMNVSTLELGDSALYLCASSFAGDTQYFGPGTRLTVL.